The 12 T cell receptor beta chains in this list originate from one sample, sequenced in a study of T cell responses to AZD1222 COVID-19 vaccine. Method: immunoSEQ multiplex PCR; TCRdb's copy keeps in-frame clones and lacks some. The sample has over 120,000 clones; around 90% are singletons. The source was peripheral blood, collected 28 days after the second dose of the MenACWY control vaccine. These receptors were taken from an adult who received the MenACWY meningococcal vaccine as a control.

The CDR3 sequence is CAWGRELVETQYF. The CDR3 region has the DNA TGTGCCTGGGGGAGGGAGCTCGTAGAGACCCAGTACTTC. The chain carries TRBV30 and TRBJ2-5; the match to TRBD2 covers 7 bases. From germline, CDR1 is GTSNPN and CDR2 SVGIG (reference sequence). CDR3 length equals 13 residues. V lost 5 bases to trimming and J lost 4 bases; unmatched junction nucleotides: 7.

This clone turned up a few times. The chain carries TRBV6-5 and TRBJ1-2; no clear D. CDR1 and CDR2 (germline): MNHEY, SVGAGI. V shed 6 bases and J shed 6 bases, with 14 bases lying between them. The CDR3 spans 13 residues. The CDR3 loop is CASSPPGMDGYTF. The CDR3 coding sequence is TGTGCCAGCAGCCCCCCGGGGATGGATGGCTACACCTTC.

This chain connects TRBV28 to TRBJ1-1, with D perhaps matching TRBD1 (6 bases). The V and J ends lost 5 bases and 1 base respectively, with 14 bases between them. The CDR3 extends over 15 amino acids. Germline loops: CDR1 MDHEN, CDR2 SYDVKM. For the CDR3, the DNA is TGTGCCAGCAGTCCTCAGGGGAGGGGGAACACTGAAGCTTTCTTT. Translation: CASSPQGRGNTEAFF.

The chain uses TRBV7-2 and TRBJ1-5; no firm D call. V was clipped by 1 base and J by 2 bases, with 6 bases between them. The CDR3 loop spans 14 amino acids. CDR1 is SGHTA and CDR2 is FQGNSA in the germline V gene. This chain's CDR3 is CASSLENGNQPQHF. The CDR3 DNA reads as TGTGCCAGCAGCTTAGAAAACGGCAATCAGCCCCAGCATTTT.

CDR3 bases: TGTGCCAGCAGCTTGAGGGGCGAGGACTATGGCTACACCTTC. Translated, it gives CASSLRGEDYGYTF. This sequence joins TRBV7-2 and TRBJ1-2, with D tentatively TRBD1 (5 bases). The CDR3 has 14 residues. V gave up 3 bases and J gave up 3 bases, with 11 bases separating them. Germline V CDR1 and CDR2: SGHTA, FQGNSA.

The J gene is TRBJ2-5, the V gene TRBV3-1 (or the pseudogene TRBV3-2); D unresolved. Germline lookup yields CDR1 LGHDT and CDR2 YNNKEL (reference sequence). The CDR3 is 10 residues long. The ends were cut back, 8 bases at V and 4 bases at J, with 5 bases in the middle. The CDR3 here is CASGPETQYF. In nucleotides, the CDR3 is TGTGCCAGCGGACCAGAGACCCAGTACTTC.

This clone was seen just once. The V and J genes are TRBV5-1 and TRBJ2-1; D gene uncertain. This CDR3 has 15 residues. Germline V gene sequence: CDR1 SGHRS, CDR2 YFSETQ. V lost 0 bases to trimming and J lost 5 bases, with 12 bases between them. The CDR3 nucleotides are TGCGCCAGCAGCTTGGTAGGCAGTCCCGACAATGAGCAGTTCTTC. Translated: CASSLVGSPDNEQFF.

This clone was picked up one time. The CDR3 DNA sequence: TGTGCCAGCAGCCCCTCCTGGACTAGCGGGGAGTACGAGCAGTACTTC. Translation: CASSPSWTSGEYEQYF. The V call is TRBV7-2, the J call TRBJ2-7, with 12 bases matching TRBD2. Looked up from germline, CDR1 is SGHTA and CDR2 is FQGNSA. The CDR3 has 16 amino acids. After removal of 5 bases from V and 4 bases from J, the junction contained 9 bases not matched to a gene.

This rearrangement joins TRBV5-1 to TRBJ1-2; unclear D gene. Germline V gene sequence: CDR1 SGHRS, CDR2 YFSETQ. Trimming pared 3 bases from V and 2 bases from J, leaving 11 bases between. The CDR3 consists of 14 residues. The CDR3 DNA follows: TGCGCCAGCAGCTCAGATTACAGAAACTATGGCTACACCTTC. It translates to CASSSDYRNYGYTF.

V gene TRBV6-4 combines with J gene TRBJ1-5; tentative D call: TRBD1 (5 bases). Germline lookup yields CDR1 MRHNA and CDR2 SNTAGT. V was trimmed by 3 bases and J by 0 bases, leaving 6 bases between them. The CDR3 covers 14 residues. The CDR3 reads CASSETASNQPQHF. The CDR3 coding sequence is TGTGCCAGCAGTGAGACAGCTAGCAATCAGCCCCAGCATTTT.

The chain employs TRBV3-1 (or the pseudogene TRBV3-2) and TRBJ2-1, with a possible D match to TRBD1 (5 bases). Germline V CDR1 and CDR2: LGHDT, YNNKEL (reference sequence). V was clipped by 4 bases and J by 4 bases, with 14 bases between them. The length of the CDR3 is 15 residues. The CDR3 DNA is TGTGCCAGCAGCCTAGGGGTTGCTAGTTACAATGAGCAGTTCTTC. This translates into CASSLGVASYNEQFF.

The V and J genes are TRBV2 and TRBJ1-1; D may be TRBD1 (6 bases). The CDR3 loop spans 15 amino acids. Germline V gene data show CDR1 as SNHLY and CDR2 as FYNNEI. The V and J ends lost 8 bases and 1 base respectively, with 17 bases between them. The CDR3 DNA follows: TGTGCCAGCTGCCCTCAGGAGACAGGGAACACTGAAGCTTTCTTT. It codes for CASCPQETGNTEAFF.